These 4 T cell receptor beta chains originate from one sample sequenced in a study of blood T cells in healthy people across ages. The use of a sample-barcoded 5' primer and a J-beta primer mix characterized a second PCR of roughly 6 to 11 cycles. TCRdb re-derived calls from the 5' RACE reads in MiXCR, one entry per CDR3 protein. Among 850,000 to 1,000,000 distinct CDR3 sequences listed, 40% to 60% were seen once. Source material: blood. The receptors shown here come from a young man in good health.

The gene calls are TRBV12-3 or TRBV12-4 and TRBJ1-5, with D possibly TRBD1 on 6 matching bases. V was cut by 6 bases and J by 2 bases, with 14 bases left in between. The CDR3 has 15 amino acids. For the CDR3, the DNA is TGTGCCAGCAGCGTCAGTGGGGGCGGCAATCAGCCCCAGCATTTT. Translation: CASSVSGGGNQPQHF.

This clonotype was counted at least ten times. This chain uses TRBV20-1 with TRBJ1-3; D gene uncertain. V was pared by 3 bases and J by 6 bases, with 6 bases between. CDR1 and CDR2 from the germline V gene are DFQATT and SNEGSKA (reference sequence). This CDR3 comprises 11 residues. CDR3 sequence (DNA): TGCAGTGCTAGTCTGGAAAACACCATATATTTT. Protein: CSASLENTIYF.

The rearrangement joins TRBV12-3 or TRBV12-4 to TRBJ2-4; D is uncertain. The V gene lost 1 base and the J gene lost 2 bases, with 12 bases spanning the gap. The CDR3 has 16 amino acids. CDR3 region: CASSLEGWWTKNIQYF. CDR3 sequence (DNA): TGTGCCAGCAGTTTAGAAGGGTGGTGGACCAAAAACATTCAGTACTTC.

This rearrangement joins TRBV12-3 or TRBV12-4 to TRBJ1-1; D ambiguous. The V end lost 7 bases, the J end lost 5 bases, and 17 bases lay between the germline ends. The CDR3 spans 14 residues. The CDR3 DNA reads TGTGCCAGCACCGGAAGCGGGCTGGGGACTGAAGCTTTCTTT. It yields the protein CASTGSGLGTEAFF.